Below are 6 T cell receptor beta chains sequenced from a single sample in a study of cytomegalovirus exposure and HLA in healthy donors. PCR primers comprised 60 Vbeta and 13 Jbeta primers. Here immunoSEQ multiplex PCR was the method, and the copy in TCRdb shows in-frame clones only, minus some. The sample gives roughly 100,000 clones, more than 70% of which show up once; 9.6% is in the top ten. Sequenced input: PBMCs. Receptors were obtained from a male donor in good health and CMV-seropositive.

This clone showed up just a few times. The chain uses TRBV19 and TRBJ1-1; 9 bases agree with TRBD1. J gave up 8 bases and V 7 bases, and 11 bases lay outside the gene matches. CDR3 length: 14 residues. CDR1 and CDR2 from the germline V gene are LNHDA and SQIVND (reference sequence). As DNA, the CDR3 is TGTGCCAGTATTTCCGGGACAGGGCAGCGAGAAGCTTTCTTT. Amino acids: CASISGTGQREAFF. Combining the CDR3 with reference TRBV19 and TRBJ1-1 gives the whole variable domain DGGITQSPKYLFRKEGQNVTLSCEQNLNHDAMYWYRQDPGQGLRLIYYSQIVNDFQKGDIAEGYSVSREKKESFPLTVTSAQKNPTAFYLCASISGTGQREAFFGQGTRLTVV.

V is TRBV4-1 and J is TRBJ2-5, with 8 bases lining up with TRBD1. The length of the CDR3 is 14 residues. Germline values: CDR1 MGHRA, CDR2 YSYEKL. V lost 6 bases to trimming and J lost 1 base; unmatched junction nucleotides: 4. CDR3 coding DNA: TGCGCCAGCAGACCACAGGGGGTCCAAGAGACCCAGTACTTC. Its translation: CASRPQGVQETQYF.

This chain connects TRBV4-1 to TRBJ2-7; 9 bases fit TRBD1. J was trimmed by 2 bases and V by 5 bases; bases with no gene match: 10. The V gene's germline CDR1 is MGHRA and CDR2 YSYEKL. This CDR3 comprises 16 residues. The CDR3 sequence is CASSILLQGATYEQYF. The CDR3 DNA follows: TGCGCCAGCAGCATCCTCTTACAGGGGGCCACCTACGAGCAGTACTTC.

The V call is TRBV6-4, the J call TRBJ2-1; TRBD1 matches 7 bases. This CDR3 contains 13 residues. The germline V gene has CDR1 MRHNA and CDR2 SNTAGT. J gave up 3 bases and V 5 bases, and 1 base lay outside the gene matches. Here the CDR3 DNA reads TGTGCCAGCAGTCGGGACAGCTACAATGAGCAGTTCTTC. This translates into CASSRDSYNEQFF.

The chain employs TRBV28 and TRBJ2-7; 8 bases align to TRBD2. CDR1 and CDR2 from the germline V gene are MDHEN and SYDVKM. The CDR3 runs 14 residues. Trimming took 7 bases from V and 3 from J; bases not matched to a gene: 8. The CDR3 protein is CASTTAGGLYEQYF. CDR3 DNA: TGTGCCAGCACTACGGCGGGGGGTCTCTACGAGCAGTACTTC.

The CDR3 bases are TGTGCCAGCAGCTTAGAATCGTTCTTCAATGAGCAGTTCTTC. It yields the protein CASSLESFFNEQFF. The chain uses TRBV7-2 and TRBJ2-1; D gene ambiguous. Germline CDR1 and CDR2: SGHTA and FQGNSA. This CDR3 has 14 amino acids. V gave up 1 base and J gave up 6 bases, with 10 bases separating them.